The 32 T cell receptor beta chains presented below share a single source sample, sequenced in a study of T cell responses to AZD1222 COVID-19 vaccine. Libraries were prepared by immunoSEQ multiplex PCR; TCRdb keeps only in-frame clonotypes and omits some of them. The sample contains 150,000 to 200,000 clones, 70% to 90% of which appear only once. Material: peripheral blood, obtained on day 0 of AZD1222 vaccination. The receptors originated from an adult in good health.

The V and J genes are TRBV5-1 and TRBJ2-5; D is uncertain. Trimming stripped 2 bases from V and 2 bases from J, with 7 bases between. CDR3 length: 13 amino acids. The germline V gene has CDR1 SGHRS and CDR2 YFSETQ. The CDR3 loop reads CASSLFWQETQYF. The CDR3 nucleotides read TGCGCCAGCAGCTTATTCTGGCAAGAGACCCAGTACTTC.

CDR3 sequence: CASSLEPTYYGYTF. The CDR3 DNA follows: TGCGCCAGCAGCTTGGAACCTACTTACTATGGCTACACCTTC. The rearrangement links TRBV5-1 to TRBJ1-2, with D unresolved. Germline CDR1 is SGHRS and CDR2 is YFSETQ. Trimming pared 0 bases from V and 3 bases from J, leaving 9 bases between. The CDR3 covers 14 residues.

Written as DNA, the CDR3 is TGCGCCAGCAGCCAAGTCCCCGGGGGGGGACAGGGGGAAGGGAGGGAGACCCAGTACTTC. This translates into CASSQVPGGGQGEGRETQYF. This sequence joins TRBV4-1 and TRBJ2-5; 11 bases align to TRBD1. The CDR3 runs 20 residues. V shed 1 base, J shed 5 bases, and the junction held 18 bases outside the gene matches. The germline gives CDR1 MGHRA, CDR2 YSYEKL.

Note on this clone: Other nucleotide sequences from this sample produce the same CDR3. The V call is TRBV6-5, the J call TRBJ1-2; 8 positions agree with TRBD1. Germline V gene lookup returns CDR1 MNHEY and CDR2 SVGAGI. Trimming at V came to 6 bases and at J to 3 bases, leaving 9 bases not matched to a gene. The length of the CDR3 is 15 residues. The CDR3 coding sequence is TGTGCCAGCAGCTCCGGACAGGGCGCCTACTATGGCTACACCTTC. Translating gives CASSSGQGAYYGYTF.

The chain couples TRBV19 to TRBJ1-5; D is unresolved. V was cut by 7 bases and J by 2 bases, with 9 bases left in between. The germline V gene encodes CDR1 LNHDA and CDR2 SQIVND (reference sequence). The CDR3 has 13 amino acids. CDR3 DNA: TGTGCCAGTACCCCGGAGGGCAATCAGCCCCAGCATTTT. Translated, it gives CASTPEGNQPQHF.

CDR3 region: CASSLTLTDTGELFF. CDR3 sequence (DNA): TGCGCCAGCAGCTTGACCCTGACGGACACCGGGGAGCTGTTTTTT. The V call is TRBV5-1, the J call TRBJ2-2; D gene unclear. CDR3 length: 15 amino acids. Germline CDR1 and CDR2: SGHRS and YFSETQ. V dropped 1 base and J dropped 3 bases, with 10 bases sitting between them.

The J gene is TRBJ1-5, the V gene TRBV21-1. TRBV21-1 is flagged as a pseudogene. This CDR3 is 13 amino acids long. CDR3 bases: TGTGCCAGCACCGAATATAGCAATCAGCCCCAGCATTTT. Protein product: CASTEYSNQPQHF.

This sequence joins TRBV11-2 and TRBJ2-3, with 7 bases lining up with TRBD2. V lost 4 bases and J lost 12; bases outside the gene matches: 7. Germline V gene lookup returns CDR1 SGHAT and CDR2 FQNNGV. The CDR3 extends over 12 amino acids. The CDR3 sequence is CASSSLAGDQYF. The DNA for the CDR3 is TGTGCCAGCAGCTCCCTGGCGGGGGACCAGTATTTT.

The chain combines TRBV4-1 with TRBJ2-1; no firm D call. The CDR3 totals 16 residues. V dropped 1 base and J dropped 5 bases, with 15 bases sitting between them. CDR1 is MGHRA and CDR2 is YSYEKL in the germline V gene. The CDR3 loop reads CASSQAPSAGNNEQFF. The CDR3, as DNA: TGCGCCAGCAGCCAAGCCCCATCGGCCGGAAACAATGAGCAGTTCTTC.

This chain joins TRBV28 and TRBJ1-5, with D hard to call. Germline V gene sequence: CDR1 MDHEN, CDR2 SYDVKM. This CDR3 has 16 amino acids. V lost 5 bases and J 2 bases, leaving 16 bases between the germline ends. The CDR3 DNA reads as TGTGCCAGCAGTCACCGGGCGCGGTCGGGCAATCAGCCCCAGCATTTT. Encoded protein: CASSHRARSGNQPQHF.

The rearrangement uses TRBV11-2 and TRBJ2-3, with 9 nucleotides matching TRBD2. The CDR3 runs 16 residues. The trim removed 5 bases at V and 6 bases at J, leaving 12 bases unmatched. Germline lookup yields CDR1 SGHAT and CDR2 FQNNGV. The CDR3 is CASSLGVSGSSDTQYF. The CDR3, as DNA: TGTGCCAGCAGCCTCGGGGTTAGCGGGAGTTCTGATACGCAGTATTTT.

The V and J genes are TRBV9 and TRBJ1-2; 8 positions agree with TRBD1. CDR1 is SGDLS and CDR2 is YYNGEE in the germline V gene. This CDR3 is built from 15 residues. Unmatched junction bases numbered 5, after V lost 0 bases and J lost 4 bases. CDR3 bases: TGTGCCAGCAGCGTAGGAACCCAGGGGGCCTATGGCTACACCTTC. Protein product: CASSVGTQGAYGYTF.

J is TRBJ2-3 and V is TRBV24-1; D ambiguous. Looked up from germline, CDR1 is KGHDR and CDR2 is SFDVKD. V lost 3 bases, J lost 3 bases, and 6 bases lay in between. This CDR3 region has 13 residues. The CDR3 spells CATSDLTTDTQYF. The CDR3 region has the DNA TGTGCCACCAGTGATCTAACAACAGATACGCAGTATTTT.

The chain employs TRBV27 and TRBJ2-5; 11 bases agree with TRBD2. The V gene end was trimmed by 0 bases and the J gene end by 1 base; junction bases not matched to a gene: 4. In germline, CDR1 is MNHEY, CDR2 SMNVEV (reference sequence). The CDR3 is made up of 17 amino acids. Written as DNA, the CDR3 is TGTGCCAGCAGTTTATCGAGCCTAGCGGGAGGCCAAGAGACCCAGTACTTC. It encodes CASSLSSLAGGQETQYF.

The chain uses TRBV18 and TRBJ1-2; no definite D call. The CDR3 extends over 14 amino acids. From germline, CDR1 is KGHSH and CDR2 LQKENI. Between the trimmed V and J ends, which lost 0 bases and 8 bases, there was a span of 13 bases. In DNA form, the CDR3 reads TGTGCCAGCTCACCACCCCATTTCGTGGGAGGCTACACCTTC. Translating it yields CASSPPHFVGGYTF.

The rearrangement links TRBV9 to TRBJ2-1, with 7 bases fitting TRBD2. Germline trimming cut 4 bases from V and 4 bases from J; bases unmatched to any gene: 8. The germline V gene has CDR1 SGDLS and CDR2 YYNGEE. The CDR3 length is 15 residues. CDR3 protein: CASSTSGGTYNEQFF. The CDR3 DNA follows: TGTGCCAGCAGCACCTCGGGGGGAACGTACAATGAGCAGTTCTTC.

J is TRBJ1-2 and V is TRBV7-2, with 10 bases lining up with TRBD1. J was trimmed by 10 bases and V by 4 bases; bases with no gene match: 9. Germline CDR1 reads SGHTA; CDR2 reads FQGNSA. This CDR3 is 14 amino acids long. The CDR3 reads CASSSTGTGVDYTF. CDR3 coding DNA: TGTGCCAGCAGCTCGACCGGGACAGGGGTAGACTACACCTTC.

The chain employs TRBV28 and TRBJ2-7; D possibly corresponds to TRBD1 (6 bases). The germline V and J ends were trimmed by 6 bases and 7 bases, with 16 bases remaining between them. The CDR3 loop spans 13 amino acids. Germline lookup yields CDR1 MDHEN and CDR2 SYDVKM. CDR3 in DNA: TGTGCCAGCAGCAGGGGCGGTATCTATGAGCAGTACTTC. Residues: CASSRGGIYEQYF.

V gene TRBV5-6 combines with J gene TRBJ2-5; 11 bases are shared with TRBD1. The CDR3 consists of 19 residues. Germline-derived CDR1 and CDR2 are SGHDT and YYEEEE. Unmatched junction bases numbered 18, after V lost 3 bases and J lost 5 bases. The chain's CDR3 is CASSYPGQGAMFGFETQYF. CDR3 coding DNA: TGTGCCAGCAGCTATCCCGGACAGGGGGCTATGTTCGGGTTTGAGACCCAGTACTTC.

Regarding this clone: An end of the junction does not agree with germline; a read error may underlie this. V and J are TRBV7-7 and TRBJ2-2; 10 bases are shared with TRBD2. The CDR3 length is 15 residues. Germline CDR1 reads SSHAT; CDR2 reads FNYEAQ (reference sequence). CDR3 protein: CASSKTSGRGGELFF. The CDR3 region has the DNA TGTGCTAGCAGTAAGACTAGCGGGCGCGGCGGGGAGCTGTTTTTT.

The chain links TRBV14 to TRBJ1-3, with TRBD1 as a possible D gene (5 bases). The V end lost 0 bases, the J end lost 0 bases, and 9 bases lay between the germline ends. The CDR3 is made up of 16 amino acids. Germline V gives CDR1 SGHDN, CDR2 FVKESK. The CDR3 nucleotides read TGTGCCAGCAGCCAAGATTGGGGCCTCTCTGGAAACACCATATATTTT. Protein sequence: CASSQDWGLSGNTIYF.

The chain combines TRBV27 with TRBJ1-3, with D perhaps matching TRBD1 (6 bases). Trimming removed 5 bases at V and 5 bases at J, with 13 bases between. The CDR3 runs to 14 residues. Germline loops: CDR1 MNHEY, CDR2 SMNVEV (reference sequence). For the CDR3, the DNA is TGTGCCAGCAGTGGAAGGGGGGGAAGAAACACCATATATTTT. Amino acid sequence: CASSGRGGRNTIYF.

The chain joins TRBV7-8 to TRBJ2-1; D perhaps matches TRBD2 (6 bases). Germline V lookup: CDR1 SGHVS, CDR2 FQNEAQ. The length of the CDR3 is 15 residues. V shed 3 bases and J shed 3 bases, with 12 bases lying between them. The CDR3 here is CASSLALALYNEQFF. In DNA form, the CDR3 reads TGTGCCAGCAGCTTGGCGCTAGCGCTCTACAATGAGCAGTTCTTC.

This chain links TRBV29-1 with TRBJ2-7; D not certain. CDR3 length: 12 amino acids. V was cut by 4 bases and J by 0 bases, with 7 bases left in between. The V gene's germline CDR1 is SQVTM and CDR2 ANQGSEA. Written as DNA, the CDR3 is TGCAGCGTTGCCGGGCCCTCCTACGAGCAGTACTTC. Its translation: CSVAGPSYEQYF.

The rearrangement uses TRBV11-2 and TRBJ2-7, with D unclear. V was pared by 5 bases and J by 3 bases, with 5 bases between. The CDR3 extends over 11 amino acids. Germline loops: CDR1 SGHAT, CDR2 FQNNGV. CDR3 sequence reads: CASSLNYEQYF. The CDR3 DNA reads TGTGCCAGCAGCCTGAACTACGAGCAGTACTTC.

The rearrangement links TRBV7-2 to TRBJ2-5; 7 bases line up with TRBD2. The CDR3 is 14 residues long. CDR1 and CDR2 from the germline V gene are SGHTA and FQGNSA. The V segment lost 2 bases and the J segment 5 bases; nucleotides outside the gene matches: 5. The CDR3: CASSLLLGGETQYF. The DNA for the CDR3 is TGTGCCAGCAGCTTATTGCTGGGAGGGGAGACCCAGTACTTC.

This chain joins TRBV27 and TRBJ2-3, with D possibly matching TRBD2 (6 bases). Deletions cut 6 bases from V and 7 bases from J, with 17 bases between. Germline V gene sequence: CDR1 MNHEY, CDR2 SMNVEV (reference sequence). This CDR3 has 14 residues. Written as DNA, the CDR3 is TGTGCCAGCAGCTATGGGGGGAGTGGGAATACGCAGTATTTT. Translating it yields CASSYGGSGNTQYF.

The chain links TRBV3-1 (or the pseudogene TRBV3-2) to TRBJ2-2; D gene unclear. Germline values: CDR1 LGHDT, CDR2 YNNKEL (reference sequence). This CDR3 spans 12 amino acids. With 0 bases removed from V and 7 bases from J, the gap between germline ends came to 3 bases. CDR3 nucleotides: TGTGCCAGCAGCCAAGAAGGCGGGGAGCTGTTTTTT. Encoded protein: CASSQEGGELFF.

The J gene is TRBJ1-2, the V gene TRBV5-1; D may be TRBD1 (6 bases). Trimming stripped 0 bases from V and 7 bases from J, with 10 bases between. There are 13 residues in the CDR3. Germline assignment: CDR1 SGHRS and CDR2 YFSETQ. The CDR3 region is CASSLEGGRGYTF. CDR3 in DNA: TGCGCCAGCAGCTTGGAAGGGGGTCGTGGCTACACCTTC.

This chain uses TRBV28 with TRBJ1-2; 8 bases map to TRBD1. Germline-derived CDR1 and CDR2 are MDHEN and SYDVKM. V lost 6 bases, J lost 4 bases, and 4 bases stayed unmatched. This CDR3 is 13 amino acids long. CDR3 loop: CASRPGQVYGYTF. The CDR3, as DNA: TGTGCCAGCAGACCGGGACAGGTCTATGGCTACACCTTC.

The V and J genes are TRBV30 and TRBJ2-7; D gene ambiguous. The CDR3 runs to 15 residues. Between the trimmed V and J ends, which lost 3 bases and 6 bases, there was a span of 21 bases. Germline CDR1 is GTSNPN and CDR2 is SVGIG (reference sequence). CDR3 bases: TGTGCCTGGAGCGTAGATATTTTATACAGTGGCGAGCAGTACTTC. Its translation: CAWSVDILYSGEQYF.

The rearrangement joins TRBV29-1 to TRBJ2-5; TRBD1 is a possible D gene (5 bases). Trimming took off 6 bases at V and 2 bases at J, with 22 bases between the two ends. Germline V lookup: CDR1 SQVTM, CDR2 ANQGSEA. The CDR3 has 16 amino acids. The CDR3 is CSVGLHEQAVQETQYF. The CDR3 nucleotides read TGCAGCGTGGGGCTGCACGAACAGGCCGTGCAAGAGACCCAGTACTTC.